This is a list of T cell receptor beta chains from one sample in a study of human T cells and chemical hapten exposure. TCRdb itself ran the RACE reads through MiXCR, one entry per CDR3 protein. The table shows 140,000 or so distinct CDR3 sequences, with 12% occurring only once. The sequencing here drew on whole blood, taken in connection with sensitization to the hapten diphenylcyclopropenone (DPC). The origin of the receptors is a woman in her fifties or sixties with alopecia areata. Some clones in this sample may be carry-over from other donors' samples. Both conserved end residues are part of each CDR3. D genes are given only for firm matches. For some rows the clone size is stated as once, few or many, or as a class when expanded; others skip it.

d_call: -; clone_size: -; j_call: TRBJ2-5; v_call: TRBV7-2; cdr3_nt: TGTGCCAGCAGCTTATTCCGGGGCACTCAAGAGACCCAGTACTTC; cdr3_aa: CASSLFRGTQETQYF
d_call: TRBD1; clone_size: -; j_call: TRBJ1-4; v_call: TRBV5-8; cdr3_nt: TGTGCCAGCAGCTTGGTAGGGGGCGAAAAACTGTTTTTT; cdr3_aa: CASSLVGGEKLFF
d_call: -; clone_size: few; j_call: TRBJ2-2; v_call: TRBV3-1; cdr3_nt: TGTGCCAGCAGCCAAGGACTAGTCGCCGGGGAGCTGTTTTTT; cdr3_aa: CASSQGLVAGELFF
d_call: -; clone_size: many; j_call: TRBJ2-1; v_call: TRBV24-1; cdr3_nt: TGTGCCACCAGTGATTTTCCTCCGACATCCACTCTCTCAATAGGTGAGCAGTTCTTC; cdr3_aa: CATSDFPPTSTLSIGEQFF
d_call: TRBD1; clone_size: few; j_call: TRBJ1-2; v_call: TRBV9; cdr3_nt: TGTGCCAGCAGCCCGCAGGGGGCCCAACCCTATGGCTACACCTTC; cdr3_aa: CASSPQGAQPYGYTF
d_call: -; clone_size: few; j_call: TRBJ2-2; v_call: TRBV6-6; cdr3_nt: TGTGCCAGCAGTCTCGGACAGGGAGGGACCGGGGAGCTGTTTTTT; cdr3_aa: CASSLGQGGTGELFF
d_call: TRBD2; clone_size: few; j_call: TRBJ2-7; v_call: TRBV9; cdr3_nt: TGTGCCAGCAGCATCGGGACTAGCGGCGAGCAGTACTTC; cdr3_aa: CASSIGTSGEQYF
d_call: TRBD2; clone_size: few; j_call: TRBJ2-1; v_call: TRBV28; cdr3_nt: TGTGCCAGCAGGGGCGGGAGGAGATCCTACAATGAGCAGTTCTTC; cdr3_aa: CASRGGRRSYNEQFF
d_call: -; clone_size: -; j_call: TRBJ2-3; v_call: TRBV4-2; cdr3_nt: TGTGCCAGCAGCCCCAGGAAAGGCGTGGGGGCAGATACGCAGTATTTT; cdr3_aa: CASSPRKGVGADTQYF
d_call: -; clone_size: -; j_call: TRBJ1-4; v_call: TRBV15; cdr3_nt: TGTGCCACCAGCAGAGATTCGCAAGGCTCTAATGAAAAACTGTTTTTT; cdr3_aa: CATSRDSQGSNEKLFF
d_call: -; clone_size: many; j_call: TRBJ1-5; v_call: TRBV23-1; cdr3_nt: TGCGCCAGCAGTCAATCGACGGGGCTAGGTCAGCCCCAGCATTTT; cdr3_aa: CASSQSTGLGQPQHF
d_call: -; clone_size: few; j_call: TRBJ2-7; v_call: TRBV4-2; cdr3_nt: TGTGCCAGCAGCCAAGAGGGGCGGGAAAACTACGAGCAGTACTTC; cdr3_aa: CASSQEGRENYEQYF
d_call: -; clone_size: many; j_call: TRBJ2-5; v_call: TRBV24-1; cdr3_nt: TGTGCCACCAGTGATTCTATTCCAGGGGAAGAGACCCAGTACTTC; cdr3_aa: CATSDSIPGEETQYF
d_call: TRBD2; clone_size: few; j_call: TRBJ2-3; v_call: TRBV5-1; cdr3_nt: TGCGCCAGCACCACGATGGCTAGCGGGAGTGTAGATACGCAGTATTTT; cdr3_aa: CASTTMASGSVDTQYF
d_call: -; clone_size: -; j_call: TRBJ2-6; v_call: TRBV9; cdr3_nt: TGTGCCAGCAGTAATACAGGGTCTGGGGCCAACGTCCTGACTTTC; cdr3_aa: CASSNTGSGANVLTF
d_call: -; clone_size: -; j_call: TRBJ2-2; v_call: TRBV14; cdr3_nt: TGTGCCAGCAGCCTAAGGCGGGGAACCACCGGGGAGCTGTTTTTT; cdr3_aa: CASSLRRGTTGELFF
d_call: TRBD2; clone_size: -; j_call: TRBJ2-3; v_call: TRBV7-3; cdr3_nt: TGTGCCAGCAGCCCCTCGGCGGGAGGGCAAGATACGCAGTATTTT; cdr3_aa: CASSPSAGGQDTQYF
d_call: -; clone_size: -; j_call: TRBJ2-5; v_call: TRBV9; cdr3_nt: TGTGCCAGCAGCCTCGAGGGGTCCGTGAAGGAGACCCAGTACTTC; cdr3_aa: CASSLEGSVKETQYF
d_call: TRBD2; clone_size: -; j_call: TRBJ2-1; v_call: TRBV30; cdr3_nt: TGTGCCTGGAGTTTGCTCGGGGGGGGCAATGAGCAGTTCTTC; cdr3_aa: CAWSLLGGGNEQFF
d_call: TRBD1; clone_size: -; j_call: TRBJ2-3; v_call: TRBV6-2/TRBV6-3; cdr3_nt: TGTGCCAGCAGTTATCGGGACAGAACAGATACGCAGTATTTT; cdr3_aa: CASSYRDRTDTQYF